This T cell receptor beta chain appears in the sequencing data of a study of blood T cell repertoires in COVID-19. Across the whole study: Samples representing acute and convalescent COVID-19 were sourced from the United States, Italy and Spain. T cells, B-cell-depleted T cells, or PBMCs supplied cDNA or gDNA.

Authors' data handling: Estimation of nucleated cell counts relied on the amplification of reference gene primers. Here immunoSEQ multiplex PCR was the method, and the copy in TCRdb shows in-frame clones only, minus some. V and J calls and clone size follow that table, whereas D and trimming were derived from the DNA. The sample records some 110,000 clones, about nine tenths being singletons. Sequencing was carried out using peripheral blood. The sequence was collected from a human donor in a cohort sampled during active COVID-19.

CDR3 DNA: TGTGCCAGCAGCCCTACACCGGGACAGGGGGGTTCAAACTATGGCTACACCTTC. Its protein is CASSPTPGQGGSNYGYTF. The chain uses TRBV7-6 and TRBJ1-2; 11 bases line up with TRBD1. Germline CDR1 reads SGHVS; CDR2 reads FNYEAQ. J lost 2 bases, V lost 5 bases, and 13 bases had no gene match. This CDR3 comprises 18 residues.